These T cell receptor beta chains were read from a single sample in a study of cytomegalovirus exposure and HLA in healthy donors. Assay: immunoSEQ multiplex PCR; the TCRdb copy retains only in-frame clones and omits some. Here the sample spans about 190,000 clones, 65% to 80% being singletons. The sample was PBMCs. The receptors stem from a woman in her thirties or forties in good health and CMV-seronegative. The CDR3 runs from the conserved cysteine through the conserved F or W. A D gene is named only where the DNA matches it firmly. Expanded clones are given a class, and other clones once, few, many or no size at all.

CDR3nt: TGTGCCAGTAGTATAATGCCAGGAGGCTACACCTTC
CDR3aa: CASSIMPGGYTF
j_gene: TRBJ1-2
d_gene: -
abundance: -
v_gene: TRBV19

CDR3nt: TGTGCCAGCAGTCCCGCACAGGGGGCCCCCTACAATGAGCAGTTCTTC
CDR3aa: CASSPAQGAPYNEQFF
j_gene: TRBJ2-1
d_gene: TRBD1
abundance: once
v_gene: TRBV28

CDR3nt: TGCGCCAGCAGCGCCCCTGGGACAGTCTACAATGAGCAGTTCTTC
CDR3aa: CASSAPGTVYNEQFF
j_gene: TRBJ2-1
d_gene: TRBD1
abundance: -
v_gene: TRBV5-1

CDR3nt: TGTGCCAGCAGTTTGCGGGAGACCTACAATGAGCAGTTCTTC
CDR3aa: CASSLRETYNEQFF
j_gene: TRBJ2-1
d_gene: TRBD2
abundance: -
v_gene: TRBV28

CDR3nt: TGTGCCAGCAGGCGGGAGGGCCGGGGTGAGCAGTTCTTC
CDR3aa: CASRREGRGEQFF
j_gene: TRBJ2-1
d_gene: TRBD2
abundance: once
v_gene: TRBV6-5

CDR3nt: TGTGCCAGCAGCCCATATTTACAGGGGGCTGGTTCGGATACGCAGTATTTT
CDR3aa: CASSPYLQGAGSDTQYF
j_gene: TRBJ2-3
d_gene: TRBD1
abundance: -
v_gene: TRBV14

CDR3nt: TGTGCCAGCAGCTTGTCGGGGGATGGGTACACTGAAGCTTTCTTT
CDR3aa: CASSLSGDGYTEAFF
j_gene: TRBJ1-1
d_gene: -
abundance: -
v_gene: TRBV5-6

CDR3nt: TGTGCCAGCAGTGAAACCGGCTACGAGCAGTACTTC
CDR3aa: CASSETGYEQYF
j_gene: TRBJ2-7
d_gene: -
abundance: -
v_gene: TRBV25-1

CDR3nt: TGTGCCAGTAGTATAGTGCCGGGACAGGGGGTCGGCACTGAAGCTTTCTTT
CDR3aa: CASSIVPGQGVGTEAFF
j_gene: TRBJ1-1
d_gene: TRBD1
abundance: -
v_gene: TRBV19

CDR3nt: TGTGCCAGCAGCTTAGGCTCTAACCCGGGGGAGACCCAGTACTTC
CDR3aa: CASSLGSNPGETQYF
j_gene: TRBJ2-5
d_gene: -
abundance: -
v_gene: TRBV7-6

CDR3nt: TGCGCCAGCACCCACGGCAGGGATCGATACGAGCAGTACTTC
CDR3aa: CASTHGRDRYEQYF
j_gene: TRBJ2-7
d_gene: -
abundance: -
v_gene: TRBV5-1

CDR3nt: TGTGCCAGCTCACCAGGGGGCGAGAATCAGCCCCAGCATTTT
CDR3aa: CASSPGGENQPQHF
j_gene: TRBJ1-5
d_gene: -
abundance: -
v_gene: TRBV18

CDR3nt: TGTGCCAGTAGCTCGAGGATGGGGTGGAGGTGGGCCACTGAAGCTTTCTTT
CDR3aa: CASSSRMGWRWATEAFF
j_gene: TRBJ1-1
d_gene: -
abundance: -
v_gene: TRBV27

CDR3nt: TGTGCCAGCAGCTCCAGCGGGGGCGTTTACAATGAGCAGTTCTTC
CDR3aa: CASSSSGGVYNEQFF
j_gene: TRBJ2-1
d_gene: TRBD2
abundance: -
v_gene: TRBV7-2

CDR3nt: TGTGCCAGCAGCCAACAAACAGAGATTGACTTC
CDR3aa: CASSQQTEIDF
j_gene: TRBJ2-7
d_gene: -
abundance: once
v_gene: TRBV11-2

CDR3nt: TGTTCCAGCAGCTTAAGTGGCCTCCAGCCCCAGCATTTT
CDR3aa: CSSSLSGLQPQHF
j_gene: TRBJ1-5
d_gene: -
abundance: -
v_gene: TRBV7-9

CDR3nt: TGCGCCAGCAGCTTGTTGGCCGCCTTAGGAGGGCTAGCGGTCACAGATACGCAGTATTTT
CDR3aa: CASSLLAALGGLAVTDTQYF
j_gene: TRBJ2-3
d_gene: TRBD2
abundance: -
v_gene: TRBV5-1

CDR3nt: TGTGCCAGCAGTTTCAGGACAGGTTATAGCAATCAGCCCCAGCATTTT
CDR3aa: CASSFRTGYSNQPQHF
j_gene: TRBJ1-5
d_gene: TRBD1
abundance: -
v_gene: TRBV28

CDR3nt: TGTGCCATCAGTGATCAGGGGAGCTATGGCTACACCTTC
CDR3aa: CAISDQGSYGYTF
j_gene: TRBJ1-2
d_gene: -
abundance: -
v_gene: TRBV10-3

CDR3nt: TGTGCCAGCAGTATAACTAGCGAAGAAAACATTCAGTACTTC
CDR3aa: CASSITSEENIQYF
j_gene: TRBJ2-4
d_gene: TRBD2
abundance: once
v_gene: TRBV27

CDR3nt: TGTGCCAGCAGCTTAGTAGAAGGACAGCGGCAGTTCTTC
CDR3aa: CASSLVEGQRQFF
j_gene: TRBJ2-1
d_gene: -
abundance: few
v_gene: TRBV7-9

CDR3nt: TGCGCCAGCAGCCAAGATCACGGTTGGAACACTGAAGCTTTCTTT
CDR3aa: CASSQDHGWNTEAFF
j_gene: TRBJ1-1
d_gene: -
abundance: -
v_gene: TRBV4-3

CDR3nt: TGTGCCAGCTCCGCGGGGTGGGCGACAGATACGCAGTATTTT
CDR3aa: CASSAGWATDTQYF
j_gene: TRBJ2-3
d_gene: -
abundance: -
v_gene: TRBV6-5

CDR3nt: TGTGCCAGCAGCTTAGGCTCGGGGTACTGGGCCAACGTCCTGACTTTC
CDR3aa: CASSLGSGYWANVLTF
j_gene: TRBJ2-6
d_gene: -
abundance: -
v_gene: TRBV11-2

CDR3nt: TGTGCCAGCAGCGTAGACGCTACCAGCGGCGATTACAATGAGCAGTTCTTC
CDR3aa: CASSVDATSGDYNEQFF
j_gene: TRBJ2-1
d_gene: -
abundance: -
v_gene: TRBV11-3

CDR3nt: TGTGCCAGCAGCTTAGAGGGGGCGTCTGGGGCCAACGTCCTGACTTTC
CDR3aa: CASSLEGASGANVLTF
j_gene: TRBJ2-6
d_gene: TRBD1
abundance: -
v_gene: TRBV7-2

CDR3nt: TGCAGCGTCCCCAGGAGAGGACAGGGGTCTCCTGAGCAGTACTTC
CDR3aa: CSVPRRGQGSPEQYF
j_gene: TRBJ2-7
d_gene: TRBD1
abundance: few
v_gene: TRBV29-1

CDR3nt: TGTGCCAGCAGTGCGGCAGGGGAAGGCTACACCTTC
CDR3aa: CASSAAGEGYTF
j_gene: TRBJ1-2
d_gene: -
abundance: few
v_gene: TRBV6-1

CDR3nt: TGTGCCAGCAGCTTAGTATGGACGGCCGCGGGCGCTTTCTTT
CDR3aa: CASSLVWTAAGAFF
j_gene: TRBJ1-1
d_gene: -
abundance: -
v_gene: TRBV7-2